These T cell receptor beta chains were read from a single sample in a study of T cells in Graves' hyperthyroidism and ophthalmopathy. TCRdb re-derived calls from the multiplex PCR reads in MiXCR, one entry per CDR3 protein. The sample yields 500,000 to 600,000 distinct CDR3 sequences, 15% to 20% seen once. The material sequenced was blood. The receptor set was obtained from a man between 35 and 55 years old with Graves' ophthalmopathy. Both conserved end residues are part of each CDR3. The D gene is left open where the match is weak. Expanded clones get a size class; other rows say once, few or many, or leave the size out.

cdr3_aa	cdr3_nt	j_call	d_call	v_call	clone_size
CASSLGLAGAGNQYF	TGTGCCAGCAGCCTCGGACTAGCGGGGGCGGGGAACCAGTACTTC	TRBJ2-5	TRBD2	TRBV7-9	few
CASSLGGQGTYEQYF	TGTGCCAGCAGCTTAGGGGGACAGGGAACCTACGAGCAGTACTTC	TRBJ2-7	TRBD1	TRBV13	-
CASSVGTSGMYEQYF	TGTGCCAGCAGCGTAGGAACTAGCGGGATGTACGAGCAGTACTTC	TRBJ2-7	TRBD2	TRBV9	few
CASSFSGAHQETQYF	TGTGCCAGCAGTTTTTCGGGGGCGCACCAAGAGACCCAGTACTTC	TRBJ2-5	-	TRBV12-3/TRBV12-4	many
CASRPNTVLHMNTEASF	TGCGCCAGCAGGCCGAATACAGTTCTACATATGAACACTGAAGCTTCCTTT	TRBJ1-1	-	TRBV4-3	-
CASSVGGGPYEQYF	TGTGCCAGCAGCGTAGGCGGGGGTCCCTACGAGCAGTACTTC	TRBJ2-7	TRBD2	TRBV9	few
CASSARLAPSGELFF	TGTGCCAGCTCAGCAAGACTAGCACCCTCCGGGGAGCTGTTTTTT	TRBJ2-2	TRBD2	TRBV18	-
CAGSPRRASNQPQHF	TGTGCCGGCAGTCCCCGGAGGGCTAGCAATCAGCCCCAGCATTTT	TRBJ1-5	-	TRBV28	-
CASSLRTYGTEAFF	TGTGCCAGCAGTTTGCGGACCTACGGCACTGAAGCTTTCTTT	TRBJ1-1	-	TRBV28	many
CASSYSGTTNEKLFF	TGTGCCAGCAGTTACTCGGGGACTACTAATGAAAAACTGTTTTTT	TRBJ1-4	-	TRBV6-6	-
CASSLAGSGGGNEQFF	TGTGCCAGCAGCTTAGCGGGGAGTGGAGGTGGCAATGAGCAGTTCTTC	TRBJ2-1	-	TRBV7-9	many
CASSLGGSGGEQFF	TGTGCCAGCAGCTTAGGGGGCTCGGGGGGTGAGCAGTTCTTC	TRBJ2-1	TRBD2	TRBV13	-
CASSTTTGGGLNEQFF	TGCGCCAGCAGCACAACCACTGGCGGGGGGCTCAATGAGCAGTTCTTC	TRBJ2-1	TRBD2	TRBV5-1	few
CASSLLRGGHEQYF	TGTGCCAGCAGCCTCCTCAGGGGAGGGCACGAGCAGTACTTC	TRBJ2-7	-	TRBV11-2	many
CASSPTTDTQYF	TGTGCCAGCAGCCCTACCACAGATACGCAGTATTTT	TRBJ2-3	-	TRBV18	many
CASSFGSHNEQFF	TGTGCCAGCAGTTTTGGCTCCCACAATGAGCAGTTCTTC	TRBJ2-1	-	TRBV28	few
CASILAGINNEQFF	TGTGCCAGCATCCTAGCGGGAATCAACAATGAGCAGTTCTTC	TRBJ2-1	TRBD2	TRBV12-3/TRBV12-4	many
CSVSTGSGYTF	TGCAGCGTATCGACAGGGTCCGGCTACACCTTC	TRBJ1-2	TRBD1	TRBV29-1	few